The clone carrying this TCR beta chain turned up a few times. Antigen: not known. Produced via immunoSEQ multiplex PCR; TCRdb's table is partial and in-frame only. The data show 400,000 to 600,000 clones, approximately 79% seen once. There were only Caucasian adults among the donors, and all lived in Nashville, Tennessee. Genomic DNA from unsorted samples was obtained from around 93 million PBMCs (per sample). This sample is drawn from a study of shared clonotypes between healthy human individuals. Across the study: A couple of women and a few men aged 18 to 49 made up the donors. Study-wide findings and caveats: Owing to a small donor count, the genetic and exposure-history diversity represented was limited.

The receptor was derived from a woman in her 40s in good health. Some clones in this sample may be carry-over from other donors' samples. The sample comprised PBMCs.

CDR3 protein: CASSLRRAEAFF. The CDR3 DNA sequence: TGTGCCAGCAGTTTGAGGAGGGCTGAAGCTTTCTTT. The chain uses TRBV28 and TRBJ1-1; D is uncertain. This CDR3 has 12 residues. Looked up from germline, CDR1 is MDHEN and CDR2 is SYDVKM. Trimming removed 3 bases from V and 6 bases from J, with 8 bases in between.